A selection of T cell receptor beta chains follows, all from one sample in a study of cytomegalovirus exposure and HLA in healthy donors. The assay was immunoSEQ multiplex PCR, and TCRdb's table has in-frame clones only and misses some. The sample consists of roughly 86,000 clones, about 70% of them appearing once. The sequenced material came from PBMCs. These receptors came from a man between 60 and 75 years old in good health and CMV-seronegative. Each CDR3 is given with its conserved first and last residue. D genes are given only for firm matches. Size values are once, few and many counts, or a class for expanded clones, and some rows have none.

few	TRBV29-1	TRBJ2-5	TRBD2	TGCAGCGTAGCTACTAGCGGGAGTGAGACCCAGTACTTC	CSVATSGSETQYF
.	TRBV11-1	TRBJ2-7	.	TGTGCCAGCAGCCTTTGGGCAGGCTACGAGCAGTACTTC	CASSLWAGYEQYF
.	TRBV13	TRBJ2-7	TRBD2	TGTGCCAGCAGCCCAGGAAGCGGGGGGACCTACGAGCAGTACTTC	CASSPGSGGTYEQYF
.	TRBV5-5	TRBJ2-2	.	TGTGCCAGCAGCTTGGTGAGACTGGTCGGGGAGCTGTTTTTT	CASSLVRLVGELFF
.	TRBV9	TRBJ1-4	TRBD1	TGTGCCAGCAGCGTAGGGGCAGGGGGCGCCTTAAATGAAAAACTGTTTTTT	CASSVGAGGALNEKLFF
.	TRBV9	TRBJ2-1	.	TGTGCCAGCAGCGTCGGGACAACAAACAATGAGCAGTTCTTC	CASSVGTTNNEQFF
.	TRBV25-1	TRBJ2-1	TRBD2	TGTGCCAGCAGTTCACTAGCGGGATCTGGATACAATGAGCAGTTCTTC	CASSSLAGSGYNEQFF
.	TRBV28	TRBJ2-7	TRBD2	TGTGCCAGCAGTCCCACTACTAGCGGGAGGCTCTACGAGCAGTACTTC	CASSPTTSGRLYEQYF
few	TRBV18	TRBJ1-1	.	TGTGCCAGCTCGGCGCTAGAAGAAGCTTTCTTT	CASSALEEAFF
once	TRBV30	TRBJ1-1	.	TGTGCCTGGAGTGCACAGGTGAACACTGAAGCTTTCTTT	CAWSAQVNTEAFF
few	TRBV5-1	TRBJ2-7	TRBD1	TGCGCCAGCAGCAACCCTCCTGGACAGGCCTCCTACGAGCAGTACTTC	CASSNPPGQASYEQYF
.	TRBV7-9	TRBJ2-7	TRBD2	TGTGCCAGCAGCCCGAGCCCTCCTAGCGGGGGATCCTACGAGCAGTACTTC	CASSPSPPSGGSYEQYF
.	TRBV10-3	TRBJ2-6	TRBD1	TGTGCCATCAGCAACAGGGGTGGGGCCAACGTCCTGACTTTC	CAISNRGGANVLTF
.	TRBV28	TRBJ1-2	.	TGTGCCAGCAGTCCGGACACGGCGGATAATGGCTACACCTTC	CASSPDTADNGYTF
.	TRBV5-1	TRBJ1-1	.	TGCGCCAGCAGCCGGGGTAACACTGAAGCTTTCTTT	CASSRGNTEAFF
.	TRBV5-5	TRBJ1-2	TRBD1	TGTGCCAGCAGCGCGGGACAGGACTATGGCTACACCTTC	CASSAGQDYGYTF
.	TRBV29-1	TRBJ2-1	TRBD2	TGCAGCGTGGCCGGGACTAGCGGGGGGGTCCGAGGGATCGATGAGCAGTTCTTC	CSVAGTSGGVRGIDEQFF
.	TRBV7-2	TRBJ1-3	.	TGTGCCAGCAGCCTCTCGACAATACTTGGAAACACCATATATTTT	CASSLSTILGNTIYF
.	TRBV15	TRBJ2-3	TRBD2	TGTGCCACCAGCAGAGGTTGGGTAGCGGGAGGGACAGATACGCAGTATTTT	CATSRGWVAGGTDTQYF
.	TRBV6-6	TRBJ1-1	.	TGTGCCAGCAGTTACGGGAGGGAGGACACTGAAGCTTTCTTT	CASSYGREDTEAFF
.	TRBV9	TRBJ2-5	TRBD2	TGTGCCAGCAGGACCAGCCTAGCGGAGGTGGAGACCCAGTACTTC	CASRTSLAEVETQYF
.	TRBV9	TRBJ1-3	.	TGTGCCAGCAGCGTCCAGGGAAGCTCTGGAAACACCATATATTTT	CASSVQGSSGNTIYF
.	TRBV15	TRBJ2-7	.	TGTGCCACCAGCCCGAGGATGGAATCCTACGAGCAGTACTTC	CATSPRMESYEQYF
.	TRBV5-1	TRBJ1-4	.	TGCGCCAGCAGCCGCGACCGGACGGAGGGGGAAAAACTGTTTTTT	CASSRDRTEGEKLFF
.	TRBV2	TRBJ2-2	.	TGTGCCAGCAGTCCTTCTACGAACACCGGGGAGCTGTTTTTT	CASSPSTNTGELFF
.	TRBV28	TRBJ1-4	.	TGTGCCAGCAGGAGCAGGGTTGGGGAAAAACTGTTTTTT	CASRSRVGEKLFF
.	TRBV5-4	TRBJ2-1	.	TGTGCCAGCAGCGTCGGGGGACCCTCCTTGATGAATGAGCAGTTCTTC	CASSVGGPSLMNEQFF
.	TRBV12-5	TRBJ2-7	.	TGTGCTAGTGGTTTGGGACCCCCGGGTGACTACGAGCAGTACTTC	CASGLGPPGDYEQYF
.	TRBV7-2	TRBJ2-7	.	TGTGCCAGCAGCGCGAGGGAGTTAGCCTACGAGCAGTACTTC	CASSARELAYEQYF
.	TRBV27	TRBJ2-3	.	TGTGCCAGCCGTTCTACCACAGATACGCAGTATTTT	CASRSTTDTQYF
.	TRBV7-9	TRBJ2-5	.	TGTGCCAGCAGCTTAGCGGGTCAGGTGGAGACCCAGTACTTC	CASSLAGQVETQYF
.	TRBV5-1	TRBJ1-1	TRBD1	TGCGCCAGCAGCCCAGGACCAGGGGGATGGGACACTGAAGCTTTCTTT	CASSPGPGGWDTEAFF
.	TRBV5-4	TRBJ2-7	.	TGTGCCAGCAGCTTTGGTAGGGGGAGCTCCTACGAGCAGTACTTC	CASSFGRGSSYEQYF
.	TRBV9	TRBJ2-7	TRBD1	TGTGCCAGCAGCCGGACAGGGGGCTACGAGCAGTACTTC	CASSRTGGYEQYF
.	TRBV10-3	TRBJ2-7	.	TGTGCCATCACTCCGGGATCGGAGGGGGAGCAGTACTTC	CAITPGSEGEQYF
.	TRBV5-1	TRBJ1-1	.	TGCGCCAGCACTACACCGGGTGGTACTGAAGCTTTCTTT	CASTTPGGTEAFF
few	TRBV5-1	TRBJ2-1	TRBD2	TGCGCCAGCAGCTCCCTAGCGGGAGATAGCGCAGGGAGCTCCTACAATGAGCAGTTCTTC	CASSSLAGDSAGSSYNEQFF
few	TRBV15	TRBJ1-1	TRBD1	TGTGCCACCAGCAAGGGACAGGGTAGGACTGAAGCTTTCTTT	CATSKGQGRTEAFF
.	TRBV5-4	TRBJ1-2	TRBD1	TGTGCCAGCAGCTTCATTATCGGACAGGGAAATGGCTACACCTTC	CASSFIIGQGNGYTF
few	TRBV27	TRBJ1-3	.	TGTGCCAGCAAGGTGGGGCTCTCTGGAAACACCATATATTTT	CASKVGLSGNTIYF
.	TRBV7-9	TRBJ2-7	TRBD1	TGTGCCAGCAGCTCCCTAAGGACAGGGAACCCCTACGAGCAGTACTTC	CASSSLRTGNPYEQYF
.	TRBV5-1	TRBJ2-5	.	TGCGCCAGCAGCTTGGGAGTGGTGGTCCGCGGTGAGACCCAGTACTTC	CASSLGVVVRGETQYF
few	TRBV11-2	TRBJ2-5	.	TGTGCCAGCAGCTTGCTGGGGGCGAGAGGGCAAGAGACCCAGTACTTC	CASSLLGARGQETQYF
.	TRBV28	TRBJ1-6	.	TGTGCCAGCAGTCGAAGGGGAAATGATAATTCACCCCTCCACTTT	CASSRRGNDNSPLHF
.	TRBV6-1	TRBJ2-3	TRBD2	TGTGCCAGCAGCACTAGCGGGAGTTACACAGATACGCAGTATTTT	CASSTSGSYTDTQYF
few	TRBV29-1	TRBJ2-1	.	TGCAGCGTTGCCATCAGGGGAGACGGCGATGAGCAGTTCTTC	CSVAIRGDGDEQFF